The present T cell receptor beta chain was sequenced within a study of Graves' ophthalmopathy and Graves' hyperthyroidism. Germline V lookup: CDR1 LNHDA, CDR2 SQIVND (reference sequence). This CDR3 has 13 residues. V was pared by 5 bases and J by 6 bases, with 10 bases between. The TCR beta CDR3 regions underwent amplification from RNA transcripts. RT-PCR with HTBI primers came first, then second-round multiplex PCR. Each CDR3 protein is one row after TCRdb ran MiXCR on the multiplex PCR reads. The table records approximately 500,000 distinct CDR3 sequences, about an eighth of them present only once. This rearrangement joins TRBV19 to TRBJ2-2; no clear D gene. The receptor's source is a young woman with Graves' ophthalmopathy. Sequences were obtained from blood. The CDR3 nucleotides are TGTGCCAGTAGTCTAATCGTCCCCGGGGAGCTGTTTTTT. Translated: CASSLIVPGELFF.